Here is one TCR beta chain with its context. The antigen remains unidentified. The CDR3 totals 16 residues. Trimming took 1 base from V and 4 from J, leaving 16 bases between them. Germline V gene sequence: CDR1 MNHNS, CDR2 SASEGT. The record originates from a study of T cells after posttransplantation cyclophosphamide. General study results and limits: Recipient CMV seropositivity and CMV reactivation strongly tracked TRB clonality. Blood and skin or GI T cell repertoires showed limited TRB overlap. Donor CD8+ memory clones often dominated recipient blood repertoires at later times.

Libraries were prepared by immunoSEQ multiplex PCR; TCRdb keeps only in-frame clonotypes and omits some of them. The repertoire has approximately 52,000 clones, 86% of them found once; the top ten carry 2.8%. The sample comprised PBMCs. The clonotype was recovered from a man aged 25 to 45 with a blood cancer, CMV-positive, and with a related stem cell donor. J is TRBJ1-2 and V is TRBV6-1, with a possible D match to TRBD1 (6 bases). The DNA of the CDR3 is TGTGCCAGCAGTGAAGGTCCCAACAGGGTGGGCTATGGCTACACCTTC. It codes for CASSEGPNRVGYGYTF.